This entry lists 7 T cell receptor beta chains sequenced from one sample in a study of blood T cells in healthy people across ages. Primers used in a second PCR of about 6 to 12 cycles were a sample-barcoded 5' primer and a J-beta primer mix. A single record per CDR3 protein comes from TCRdb applying MiXCR to the 5' RACE reads. Of 1.5 million or so distinct CDR3 sequences listed, approximately 43% are singletons. Material: blood. The receptors originated from a woman in her late teens or twenties in good health.

Only a few counts were recorded for this clonotype. This chain links TRBV29-1 with TRBJ1-1; D is uncertain. This CDR3 has 13 residues. The ends were cut back, 2 bases at V and 3 bases at J, with 10 bases in the middle. Germline CDR1 SQVTM, CDR2 ANQGSEA. The DNA for the CDR3 is TGCAGCGTTGAATATGCCGCGGACACTGAAGCTTTCTTT. Protein sequence: CSVEYAADTEAFF.

The chain's CDR3 is CASSFRQGFTEAFF. CDR3 nucleotides: TGTGCCAGCAGTTTTCGTCAGGGGTTCACTGAAGCTTTCTTT. The rearrangement links TRBV12-3 or TRBV12-4 to TRBJ1-1, with D possibly TRBD1 on 6 matching bases. There are 14 residues in the CDR3. Trimming pared 3 bases from V and 4 bases from J, leaving 12 bases between.

The rearrangement links TRBV2 to TRBJ1-2; 10 nucleotides agree with TRBD1. CDR1 and CDR2 from the germline V gene are SNHLY and FYNNEI. CDR3 length: 14 amino acids. The V segment lost 5 bases and the J segment 5 bases; nucleotides outside the gene matches: 5. CDR3 region: CASSLDRGKYGYTF. In DNA form, the CDR3 reads TGTGCCAGCAGTTTGGACAGGGGGAAGTATGGCTACACCTTC.

The rearrangement links TRBV24-1 to TRBJ2-5; D remains unclear. The CDR3 loop spans 13 amino acids. The V end was cut by 3 bases, the J end by 4 bases, with 8 bases between. Germline CDR1 KGHDR, CDR2 SFDVKD. CDR3: CATSDGPRETQYF. The CDR3 nucleotides read TGTGCCACCAGTGATGGCCCCAGAGAGACCCAGTACTTC.

Worth noting for this clonotype: Its ends do not fully match the called genes, so a read error is possible. The chain uses TRBV4-1 and TRBJ1-5, with 7 bases that match TRBD1. Germline V gene sequence: CDR1 MGHRA, CDR2 YSYEKL. This CDR3 is built from 16 residues. DNA of the CDR3: TGCGCCAGCGGCCACAACGGGAGGGGGCGCGAACAGCCCCAGCATTTT. Translated, it gives CASGHNGRGREQPQHF.

The chain employs TRBV14 and TRBJ2-5; D unresolved. V was trimmed by 0 bases and J by 3 bases, leaving 8 bases between them. There are 14 residues in the CDR3. In germline, CDR1 is SGHDN, CDR2 FVKESK. CDR3 nucleotide sequence: TGTGCCAGCAGCCAAGATGCCTGGGAAGAGACCCAGTACTTC. Its protein is CASSQDAWEETQYF.

Worth noting for this clonotype: At one end, the junction sequence differs from germline, possibly due to a read error. The chain couples TRBV4-1 to TRBJ1-2; D is ambiguous. In germline, CDR1 is MGHRA, CDR2 YSYEKL. The CDR3 is 17 residues long. CDR3 coding DNA: TGCGCCAGCAGCCAAGATGGGCTCGGTAGATTAGGATATGGCAACACCTTC. Its translation is CASSQDGLGRLGYGNTF.